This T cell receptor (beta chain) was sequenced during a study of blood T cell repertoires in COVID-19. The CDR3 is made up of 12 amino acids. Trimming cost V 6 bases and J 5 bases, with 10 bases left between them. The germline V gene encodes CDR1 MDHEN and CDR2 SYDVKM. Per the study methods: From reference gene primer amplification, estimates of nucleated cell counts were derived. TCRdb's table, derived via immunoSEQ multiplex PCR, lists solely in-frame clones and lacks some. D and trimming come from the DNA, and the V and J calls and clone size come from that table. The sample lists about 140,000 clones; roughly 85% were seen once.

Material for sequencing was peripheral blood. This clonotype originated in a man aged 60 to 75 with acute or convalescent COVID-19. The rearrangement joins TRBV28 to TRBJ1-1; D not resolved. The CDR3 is CASRSGGTEAFF. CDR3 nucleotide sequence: TGTGCCAGCAGATCGGGTGGGACTGAAGCTTTCTTT. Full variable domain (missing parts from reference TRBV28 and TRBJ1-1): DVKVTQSSRYLVKRTGEKVFLECVQDMDHENMFWYRQDPGLGLRLIYFSYDVKMKEKGDIPEGYSVSREKKERFSLILESASTNQTSMYLCASRSGGTEAFFGQGTRLTVV.